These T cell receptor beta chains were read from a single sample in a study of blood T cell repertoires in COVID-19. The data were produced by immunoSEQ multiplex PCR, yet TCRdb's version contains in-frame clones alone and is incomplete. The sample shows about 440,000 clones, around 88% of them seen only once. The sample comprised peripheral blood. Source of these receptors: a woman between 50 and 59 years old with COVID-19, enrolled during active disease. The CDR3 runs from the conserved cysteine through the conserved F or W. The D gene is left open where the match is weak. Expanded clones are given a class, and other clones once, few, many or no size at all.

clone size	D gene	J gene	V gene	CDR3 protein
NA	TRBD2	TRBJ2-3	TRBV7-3	CASSQGQSAGGRDTQYF
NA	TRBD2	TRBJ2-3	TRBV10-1	CASTRGLAGADTQYF
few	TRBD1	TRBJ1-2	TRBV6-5	CASSYSTGTYGYTF
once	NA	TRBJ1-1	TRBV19	CASISDFAPLNTEAFF
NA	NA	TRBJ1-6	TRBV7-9	CASSFRAQNNSPLHF
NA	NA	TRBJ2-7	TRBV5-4	CASSLAAGEQYF
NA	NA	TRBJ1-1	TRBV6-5	CASRTDARGTEAFF
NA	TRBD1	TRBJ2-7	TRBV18	CASSATGGAAYEQYF
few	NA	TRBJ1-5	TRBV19	CASSILDNQPQHF
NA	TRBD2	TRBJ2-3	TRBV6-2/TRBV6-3	CASSYSHLAGGSDTQYF
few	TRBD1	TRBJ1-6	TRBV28	CASFLQGDSPLHF
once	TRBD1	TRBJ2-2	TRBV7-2	CASSLETGGYGELFF
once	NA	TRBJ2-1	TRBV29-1	CSVSTNYNEQFF
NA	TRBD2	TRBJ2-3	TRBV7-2	CASSLGLAGGTDTQYF
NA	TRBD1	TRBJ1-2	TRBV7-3	CASSPTYRDRGGYTF
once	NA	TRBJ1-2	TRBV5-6	CASNYPTGAINYGYTF
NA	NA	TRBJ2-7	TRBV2	CASRNPPGSPFPEQYF
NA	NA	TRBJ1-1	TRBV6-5	CASSSTPSMNTEAFF
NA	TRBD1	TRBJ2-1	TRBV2	CATRGLREQFF
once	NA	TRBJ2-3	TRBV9	CASSGPSADTQYF
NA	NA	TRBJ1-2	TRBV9	CASSPQGISGYGYTF
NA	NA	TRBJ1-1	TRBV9	CASSAPTGTEAFF
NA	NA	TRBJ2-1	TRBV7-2	CASSLALGRANEQFF
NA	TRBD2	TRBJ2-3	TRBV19	CASSKSGAFDTQYF
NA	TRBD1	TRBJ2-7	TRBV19	CASSATGVGYEQYF
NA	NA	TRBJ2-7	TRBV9	CASSLNVGDEQYF
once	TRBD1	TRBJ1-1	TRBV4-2	CASSQEYRGNTEAFF
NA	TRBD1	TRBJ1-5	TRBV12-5	CASVGQDNQPQHF
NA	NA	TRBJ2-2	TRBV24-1	CATSDSTGELFF
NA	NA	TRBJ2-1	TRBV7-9	CASSLGKGLISYNEQFF
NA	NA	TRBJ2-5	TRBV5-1	CASSLFTGQETQYF
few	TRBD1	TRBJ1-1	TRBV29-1	CSVGSTGEVTEAFF
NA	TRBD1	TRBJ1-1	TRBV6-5	CASSWTGGMNTEAFF
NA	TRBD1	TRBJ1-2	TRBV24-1	CATSETGTGLGYTF
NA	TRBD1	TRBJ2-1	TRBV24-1	CATSDPDRVDEQFF
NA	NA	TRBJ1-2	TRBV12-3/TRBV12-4	CASSFVGAYGYTF
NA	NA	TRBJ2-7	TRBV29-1	CSVEAQGTLEQYF
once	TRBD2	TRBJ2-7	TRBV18	CASSPLGGLVYEQYF
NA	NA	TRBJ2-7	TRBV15	CATSRAGYYEQYF
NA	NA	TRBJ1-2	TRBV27	CASSLGGGYSYGYTF
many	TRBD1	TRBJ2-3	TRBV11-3	CASSLEGQGANTQYF
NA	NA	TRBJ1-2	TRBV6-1	CASSEGGGNYGYTF
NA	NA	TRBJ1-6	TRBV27	CASRLNSGLDNSPLHF
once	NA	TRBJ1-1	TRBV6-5	CASLARGRSVAFF
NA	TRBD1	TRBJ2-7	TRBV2	CASSEEGAPYEQYF
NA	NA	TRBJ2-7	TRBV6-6	CASSAPGHYPYEQYF
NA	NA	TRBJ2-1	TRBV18	CASSPRLDNEQFF
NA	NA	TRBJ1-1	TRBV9	CASSVAVAASGEAFF
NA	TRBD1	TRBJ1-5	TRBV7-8	CASSPQKPGTASNQPQHF
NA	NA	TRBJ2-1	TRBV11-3	CASSLGGLSNEQFF